The present TCR beta chain was sequenced within a study of blood T cells in healthy people across ages. This clonotype was seen only a few times. Its antigen remains unidentified. Deletions cut 3 bases from V and 2 bases from J, with 8 bases between. The CDR3 loop spans 15 amino acids. Through a sample-barcoded 5' primer and a J-beta primer mix, a second PCR was run for 7 to 11 cycles. A minimum of 3 million CDR3-containing paired-end reads was obtained for each sample. TCRdb fed the 5' RACE reads into MiXCR, producing one record per CDR3 protein. The data hold 750,000 to 950,000 distinct CDR3 sequences, with around half observed a single time. Overall study findings and caveats: Per million T cells, TCR beta diversity dropped roughly linearly as age increased. The CMV status of each donor remained undetermined, and this could have confounded shifts in expanded clonotypes.

The chain combines TRBV12-3 or TRBV12-4 with TRBJ1-6, with D perhaps matching TRBD1 (5 bases). The sequenced sample consisted of blood. This TCR came from an elderly man in good health. CDR3: CASSFAGTYNSPLHF. The DNA of the CDR3 is TGTGCCAGCAGTTTTGCAGGGACCTATAATTCACCCCTCCACTTT.